These 5 T cell receptor beta chains were all obtained from the same sample, sequenced in a study of blood T cell repertoires in COVID-19. The protocol was immunoSEQ multiplex PCR, while the TCRdb copy is restricted to in-frame clones and leaves out a portion. In the table there are roughly 110,000 clones, around 89% of which are singletons. Sample: peripheral blood. Receptors originate from a human donor with acute or convalescent COVID-19. The donor label of this sample is uncertain.

This chain joins TRBV7-3 and TRBJ2-1; D is unclear. This CDR3 is 14 amino acids long. From germline, CDR1 is SGHTA and CDR2 FQGTGA. Trimming left V 1 base short and J 8 bases short, with 12 bases between. CDR3 in amino acids: CASSLMLSSDEQFF. In DNA, the CDR3 is TGTGCCAGCAGCTTAATGCTCAGCAGCGATGAGCAGTTCTTC.

This clone was seen once. The chain joins TRBV11-2 to TRBJ1-1; the D is unclear. Germline V gene data show CDR1 as SGHAT and CDR2 as FQNNGV. V gave up 6 bases and J gave up 11 bases, with 16 bases separating them. The CDR3 is 12 residues long. CDR3 region: CASRKEAPAAFF. The CDR3 DNA reads TGTGCCAGCAGAAAGGAGGCCCCGGCCGCTTTCTTT.

The chain couples TRBV6-2 or TRBV6-3 to TRBJ2-1; 14 nucleotides line up with TRBD2. The trim removed 5 bases at V and 4 bases at J, leaving 10 bases unmatched. Looked up from germline, CDR1 is MNHEY and CDR2 is SVGEGT. CDR3 length: 18 amino acids. CDR3: CASSPQPGLAGEYNEQFF. The CDR3 coding sequence is TGTGCCAGCAGTCCCCAACCGGGACTAGCGGGGGAATACAATGAGCAGTTCTTC.

This clone was seen more than once but under ten times. This rearrangement joins TRBV7-8 to TRBJ2-7; TRBD2 might be the D (6 bases). CDR1 SGHVS and CDR2 FQNEAQ come from the germline V gene. Trimming left V 4 bases short and J 10 bases short, with 17 bases between. CDR3 length: 13 residues. The CDR3 nucleotides are TGTGCCAGCAGCTCGCAGGAGTCGGGAGCACAGTACTTC. Translating it yields CASSSQESGAQYF.

The V and J genes are TRBV3-1 (or the pseudogene TRBV3-2) and TRBJ1-1; no reliable D call. The CDR3 sequence is 23 residues long. Germline V gene lookup returns CDR1 LGHDT and CDR2 YNNKEL (reference sequence). The V gene lost 1 base and the J gene lost 0 bases, with 33 bases spanning the gap. The CDR3 sequence: CASSQGQDCVPWLDKKMNTEAFF. The DNA for the CDR3 is TGTGCCAGCAGCCAAGGGCAGGACTGTGTTCCTTGGTTGGATAAGAAGATGAACACTGAAGCTTTCTTT.